This is a list of T cell receptor beta chains from one sample in a study of blood T cell repertoires in COVID-19. Using immunoSEQ multiplex PCR, the repertoire was profiled, and TCRdb retains in-frame clones only, with some absent. The sample has 250,000 or so clones, roughly 85% seen once. The source material was PBMCs or T cells enriched from blood (not recorded which). The source is a woman in her 40s who had been exposed to COVID-19. CDR3s include the opening cysteine and the closing phenylalanine or tryptophan. Size is omitted from some rows. Given values are once, few, many or a class for expanded clones.

size,V,J,CDR3
NA,TRBV10-2,TRBJ1-6,CASTEGTGGYSYNSPLHF
NA,TRBV2,TRBJ2-3,CASTGSGGRGDTQYF
few,TRBV7-9,TRBJ1-1,CASSQGQGEVF
NA,TRBV7-2,TRBJ2-3,CASSSGTGLGDTDTQYF
NA,TRBV4-1,TRBJ1-1,CASRGLLRNTEAFF
NA,TRBV25-1,TRBJ2-7,CASTGTETYEQYF
NA,TRBV28,TRBJ1-2,CAYRGTGRNYGYTF
NA,TRBV7-3,TRBJ1-1,CASSSTLGGNTEAFF
once,TRBV28,TRBJ1-5,CASSLRTGGGQPQHF
once,TRBV4-2,TRBJ2-3,CASSQEGGTDTQYF